Listed below are T cell receptor beta chains from one sample, sequenced in a study of blood T cell repertoires in COVID-19. This table comes from immunoSEQ multiplex PCR, and its TCRdb copy is limited to in-frame clones, with some not included. The data hold some 90,000 clones, with 80% observed a single time. The specimen was peripheral blood. Every receptor here comes from a human donor in a cohort sampled during active COVID-19. Both conserved end residues are part of each CDR3. The D gene is left open where the match is weak. Clone size is stated in some rows and not others, as once, few, many or a class when expanded.

>TRBV28|TRBJ1-3|.|.
CASSFRAGNTIYF
TGTGCCAGCAGTTTCAGGGCTGGAAACACCATATATTTT
>TRBV2|TRBJ2-7|.|TRBD2
CASSDSSGLSYEQYF
TGTGCCAGCAGTGATAGTAGCGGGCTCTCCTACGAGCAGTACTTC
>TRBV7-9|TRBJ2-7|.|.
CASSGADYDF
TGTGCCAGCAGCGGGGCGGACTACGATTTC
>TRBV28|TRBJ2-7|.|.
CASIGGTVAYEQYF
TGTGCCAGCATAGGGGGAACGGTTGCCTACGAGCAGTACTTC
>TRBV5-6|TRBJ2-6|.|TRBD1
CASSLGQGVPSGANVLTF
TGTGCCAGCAGCTTGGGCCAGGGGGTTCCCTCTGGGGCCAACGTCCTGACTTTC
>TRBV6-2/TRBV6-3|TRBJ1-5|.|.
CASSQLSRRQPQHF
TGTGCCAGCAGTCAACTCTCTAGGCGTCAGCCCCAGCATTTT
>TRBV11-1|TRBJ2-2|few|.
CASSSERTGELFF
TGTGCCAGCAGCTCAGAGAGGACCGGGGAGCTGTTTTTT
>TRBV11-2|TRBJ2-7|once|TRBD2
CASSLGLAGSEQYF
TGTGCCAGCAGCTTAGGACTAGCGGGAAGCGAGCAGTACTTC
>TRBV10-1|TRBJ2-7|few|TRBD1
CASSESWTGLEQYF
TGCGCCAGCAGTGAGTCGTGGACAGGGCTCGAGCAGTACTTC
>TRBV5-1|TRBJ1-1|.|.
CASSLDPQAGWAFF
TGCGCCAGCAGCTTGGATCCACAGGCCGGGTGGGCTTTCTTT
>TRBV11-2|TRBJ2-7|.|TRBD2
CASSSRSSRGVYEQYF
TGTGCCAGCAGTTCCCGTTCCTCCCGGGGGGTATACGAGCAGTACTTC
>TRBV6-5|TRBJ1-5|few|TRBD1
CASRDGTDNQPQHF
TGTGCCAGCAGGGACGGGACAGACAATCAGCCCCAGCATTTT
>TRBV4-2|TRBJ2-7|.|TRBD2
CASSQDRKIGTASGSYEQYF
TGTGCCAGCAGCCAAGATCGTAAGATAGGAACGGCTAGCGGGTCATACGAGCAGTACTTC
>TRBV20-1|TRBJ2-5|.|.
CSAKAGETQYF
TGCAGTGCTAAAGCAGGAGAGACCCAGTACTTC
>TRBV7-9|TRBJ2-1|once|.
CASSRPKVGAGEQFF
TGTGCCAGCAGCCGGCCAAAAGTGGGGGCGGGTGAGCAGTTCTTC
>TRBV6-5|TRBJ1-5|.|.
CASSLTDSNQPQHF
TGTGCCAGCAGTTTGACAGATAGCAATCAGCCCCAGCATTTT
>TRBV30|TRBJ1-1|.|.
CAWSGIGASQFSEAFF
TGTGCCTGGAGTGGTATAGGGGCATCGCAATTTTCTGAAGCTTTCTTT
>TRBV19|TRBJ2-7|.|.
CASSESSYEQYF
TGTGCCAGTTCGGAGAGCTCCTACGAGCAGTACTTC
>TRBV7-8|TRBJ1-6|.|TRBD1
CASSLEHRGNSPLHF
TGTGCCAGCAGCTTAGAGCACAGGGGAAATTCACCCCTCCACTTT
>TRBV7-2|TRBJ1-2|.|.
CASRLGVGYGYTF
TGTGCCAGCAGGTTGGGCGTGGGCTATGGCTACACCTTC
>TRBV12-5|TRBJ2-5|.|TRBD2
CASAPGGQETQYF
TGTGCTAGTGCCCCGGGGGGGCAAGAGACCCAGTACTTC
>TRBV7-9|TRBJ1-2|.|.
CASSVRGSGGYTF
TGTGCCAGCAGCGTTAGAGGGAGTGGTGGCTACACCTTC
>TRBV18|TRBJ2-7|once|TRBD2
CASSPPASGIYEQYF
TGTGCCAGCTCACCACCGGCTAGCGGGATCTACGAGCAGTACTTC
>TRBV28|TRBJ1-2|.|.
CASRKQGAPDGYTF
TGTGCCAGCAGGAAACAGGGAGCGCCAGACGGCTACACCTTC
>TRBV21-1|TRBJ2-7|few|.
CASSKDGNGRQLEQYF
TGTGCCAGCAGCAAAGATGGGAACGGGAGGCAACTCGAGCAGTACTTC
>TRBV10-2|TRBJ1-5|.|.
CASSERSPGNQPQHF
TGCGCCAGCAGTGAAAGGAGTCCAGGCAATCAGCCCCAGCATTTT
>TRBV28|TRBJ1-2|.|.
CASSLFYGHYTF
TGTGCCAGCAGTTTATTTTACGGACACTACACCTTC
>TRBV5-6|TRBJ1-2|few|.
CASSLALRGGSGYTF
TGTGCCAGCAGCTTGGCTTTACGGGGGGGCAGCGGCTACACCTTC
>TRBV4-1|TRBJ2-7|once|.
CASSQVGLVHEQYF
TGCGCCAGCAGCCAAGTGGGCCTGGTTCACGAGCAGTACTTC
>TRBV18|TRBJ2-7|many|.
CASSPGEGVSYEQYF
TGTGCCAGCTCACCAGGTGAAGGGGTGTCCTACGAGCAGTACTTC
>TRBV7-9|TRBJ1-1|.|.
CARGLGVPRAVAEAFF
TGTGCCAGGGGGCTAGGGGTCCCAAGGGCCGTGGCCGAAGCTTTCTTT
>TRBV30|TRBJ1-5|few|.
CAWSGTAPNQPQHF
TGTGCCTGGAGTGGGACAGCCCCCAATCAGCCCCAGCATTTT
>TRBV7-8|TRBJ1-2|.|.
CASSRGQAGYGYTF
TGTGCCAGCAGCCGAGGACAAGCCGGCTATGGCTACACCTTC